The rows below give T cell receptor beta chains drawn from one sample of a study of PD-L1 blockade in urothelial cancer. Assay: immunoSEQ multiplex PCR; the TCRdb copy retains only in-frame clones and omits some. The repertoire holds tens of thousands of clones, with roughly four fifths as singletons. The sequenced sample was PBMCs, obtained around atezolizumab (anti-PD-L1) treatment. These receptor sequences come from a man aged 55-75 years with urothelial cancer. Both conserved end residues are part of each CDR3. Fields, in order: V gene, clone size, J gene, CDR3 protein. Size is omitted from some rows. Given values are once, few, many or a class for expanded clones.

TRBV7-8	.	TRBJ2-2	CASSPVWGQGAGELFF
TRBV6-1	.	TRBJ2-5	CASSEIWGPGGMETQYF
TRBV30	.	TRBJ1-3	CAWGGNSGNTIYF
TRBV4-1	once	TRBJ2-7	CASSRGQGDYEQYF
TRBV9	.	TRBJ1-2	CASSVAPGGTDGYTF
TRBV19	.	TRBJ1-3	CASSIGREHSGNTIYF
TRBV27	.	TRBJ1-4	CASKRGGGGNEKLFF
TRBV4-2	once	TRBJ2-3	CASSQDLTDTQYF
TRBV6-5	.	TRBJ2-1	CASSYRPSGTRAFF
TRBV7-2	.	TRBJ2-7	CASSLAPFSGGFLSYEQYF
TRBV5-8	.	TRBJ2-5	CASSWGPGVQETQYF
TRBV27	.	TRBJ2-5	CASSRPGFQETQYF
TRBV15	.	TRBJ2-3	CATAVLAVTDTQYF
TRBV2	.	TRBJ2-1	CASSEVLNGGEQFF
TRBV6-5	.	TRBJ1-1	CASTMGQNTEAFF
TRBV7-6	.	TRBJ1-1	CASSFSGTGNTEAFF
TRBV4-1	.	TRBJ2-3	CASSQSLAGGARDTQYF
TRBV7-9	once	TRBJ2-5	CASSPPGGGAQETQYF
TRBV2	.	TRBJ2-7	CASSEDTTVYEQYF
TRBV6-1	.	TRBJ2-7	CASTLNRGRDDEQYF
TRBV7-4	.	TRBJ2-1	CASSPSNEQFF
TRBV25-1	.	TRBJ1-5	CASSVQGGQPQHF
TRBV7-2	.	TRBJ2-3	CASSLNGGGDTDTQYF
TRBV2	.	TRBJ2-7	CASSLSRSYEQYF
TRBV9	.	TRBJ2-1	CASSITGTAYNEQFF
TRBV7-2	.	TRBJ2-7	CASSSRDRAYEQYF
TRBV6-6	.	TRBJ2-7	CASRDRVEQYF
TRBV30	medium-sized	TRBJ1-1	CAWRTGVEDTEAFF
TRBV6-5	.	TRBJ2-1	CASSQRGGPYNEQFF
TRBV6-5	once	TRBJ1-2	CASSYTGDPPGYTF
TRBV5-1	.	TRBJ1-1	CASSLEGREGAEAFF
TRBV9	.	TRBJ2-2	CASSVVALQGANTGELFF
TRBV11-3	once	TRBJ2-3	CASSYGGAPDTQYF
TRBV4-2	once	TRBJ1-1	CASSQEKGRRAFF
TRBV28	.	TRBJ1-1	CATRVVNTEAFF
TRBV4-1	.	TRBJ1-5	CASSQSTGGFQPQHF
TRBV15	.	TRBJ1-1	CATSREPGQRNTEAFF
TRBV2	.	TRBJ2-7	CASSRGQGGTYEQYF
TRBV5-5	.	TRBJ1-4	CASSTARDYYEKLFF
TRBV11-2	.	TRBJ2-7	CASSLDLAGGFGYEQYF
TRBV19	.	TRBJ1-5	CASSIAEGQYSNQPQHF
TRBV30	few	TRBJ1-5	CAWSGDSHNQPQHF
TRBV5-5	.	TRBJ2-7	CASSLQGFGYEQYF
TRBV5-1	.	TRBJ2-1	CASSSGQVGSGQFF
TRBV11-2	few	TRBJ1-6	CASSTNPRQYNSPLHF
TRBV29-1	.	TRBJ1-4	CSVKTGATNEKLFF
TRBV5-4	.	TRBJ2-3	CASSRGGAGSDTQYF
TRBV28	few	TRBJ2-2	CASSSFYASGTGELFF
TRBV5-1	.	TRBJ1-1	CASSLAGPVDTEAFF
TRBV18	.	TRBJ2-3	CASSDRTSTDTQYF
TRBV19	.	TRBJ2-7	CASSIGRGMTVGEQYF
TRBV6-5	.	TRBJ1-1	CASSSPAGVDTEAFF